This note documents a single T cell receptor (beta chain) sequence. Its antigen is not known. The data are from a study of shared clonotypes between healthy human individuals. General study results and limits: Memory subsets generally showed smaller estimated richness than naive subsets did.

Selected positively for CCR7 and CD45RO-negative, naive CD8 cells excluded terminally differentiated effector memory CD45RA+ cells. The donors, all of them Caucasian adults, lived in Nashville, Tennessee. Deep-level assay runs were performed. Per the study methods: ImmunoSEQ gave junction-only sequences without quality scores, so filtering differed. Libraries were prepared by immunoSEQ multiplex PCR; TCRdb keeps only in-frame clonotypes and omits some of them. The V and J calls and clone size were taken over from that table, and D and trimming were inferred from the DNA. This table holds 1.5 million to 2.5 million clones, approximately 94% found once. The length of the CDR3 is 14 residues. The germline V and J ends were trimmed by 2 bases and 2 bases, with 10 bases remaining between them. The germline CDR1 and CDR2 sequences are MNHNY and SVGAGI (reference sequence).

The sequence was collected from a man aged 18-30 years in good health. The specimen sequenced was naive CD8+ T cells sorted from blood. The chain employs TRBV6-6 and TRBJ2-7; maybe TRBD1 (5 bases). CDR3 DNA: TGTGCCAGCAGTTACCCTGACAGCACCTACGAGCAGTACTTC. Amino acids: CASSYPDSTYEQYF.